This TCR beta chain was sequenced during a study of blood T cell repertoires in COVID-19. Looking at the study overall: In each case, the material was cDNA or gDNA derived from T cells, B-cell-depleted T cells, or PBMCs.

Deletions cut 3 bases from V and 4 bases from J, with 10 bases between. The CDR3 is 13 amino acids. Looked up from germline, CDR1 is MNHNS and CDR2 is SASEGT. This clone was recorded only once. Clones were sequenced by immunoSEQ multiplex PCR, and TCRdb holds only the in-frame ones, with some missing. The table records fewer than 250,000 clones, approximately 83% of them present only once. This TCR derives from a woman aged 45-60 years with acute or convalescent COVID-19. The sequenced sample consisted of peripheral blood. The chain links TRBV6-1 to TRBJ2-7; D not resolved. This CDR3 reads CASSDPYRYEQYF. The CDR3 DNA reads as TGTGCCAGCAGTGACCCTTACAGATACGAGCAGTACTTC.